Each of the 12 T cell receptor beta chains below was sequenced from the same sample in a study of blood T cell repertoires in COVID-19. Sequenced by immunoSEQ multiplex PCR; TCRdb stores in-frame clones only, minus some. The sample includes 300,000 to 350,000 clones, 80% to 90% of them seen just once. Sequencing was done on a sample of PBMCs or T cells enriched from blood (not recorded which). These receptors all come from a woman aged 40 to 49 with acute COVID-19.

The J gene is TRBJ2-3, the V gene TRBV11-2; the D gene is possibly TRBD1 (6 bases). Germline assignment: CDR1 SGHAT and CDR2 FQNNGV. This CDR3 is 16 amino acids long. V lost 4 bases, J lost 2 bases, and 16 bases lay in between. The CDR3 region has the DNA TGTGCCAGCAGCTCTTTAAGAGGGGGAAACACAGATACGCAGTATTTT. Encoded protein: CASSSLRGGNTDTQYF.

This chain connects TRBV6-2 or TRBV6-3 to TRBJ2-3; 10 nucleotides match TRBD2. Trimming removed 2 bases from V and 1 base from J; junction bases left unmatched: 9. The CDR3 has 18 residues. From germline, CDR1 is MNHEY and CDR2 SVGEGT. CDR3 residues: CASSYGLAGARGTDTQYF. In nucleotides, the CDR3 is TGTGCCAGCAGTTACGGGCTAGCGGGGGCCCGAGGCACAGATACGCAGTATTTT.

Concerning this clone: Within the sample, other DNA sequences also encode this same CDR3. DNA for the CDR3: TGTGCCAGCAGTTCACAGGGTGGGGGCAATCAGCCCCAGCATTTT. The encoded protein is CASSSQGGGNQPQHF. J is TRBJ1-5 and V is TRBV28, with D maybe TRBD1 (6 bases). In germline, CDR1 is MDHEN, CDR2 SYDVKM. The CDR3 is 15 amino acids. Trimming stripped 4 bases from V and 2 bases from J, with 12 bases between.

The V gene is TRBV7-9, the J gene TRBJ1-2; D is uncertain. Looked up from germline, CDR1 is SEHNR and CDR2 is FQNEAQ (reference sequence). CDR3 length: 14 residues. V was trimmed by 5 bases and J by 6 bases, leaving 16 bases between them. Here the CDR3 reads CASSPRLQLDGYTF. DNA for the CDR3: TGTGCCAGCAGCCCTCGGCTACAGCTCGATGGCTACACCTTC.

This clone was recorded once. V gene TRBV4-1 combines with J gene TRBJ2-3; 7 bases agree with TRBD2. CDR1 and CDR2 from the germline V gene are MGHRA and YSYEKL. The CDR3 has 14 amino acids. Trimming took 4 bases from V and 2 from J; bases not matched to a gene: 3. CDR3 nucleotides: TGCGCCAGCAGCCCGGGACTATCCACAGATACGCAGTATTTT. It specifies CASSPGLSTDTQYF.

This chain joins TRBV6-2 or TRBV6-3 and TRBJ2-1; 9 bases fit TRBD2. The ends lost 2 bases at V and 6 bases at J; junction bases unmatched: 11. CDR1 is MNHEY, CDR2 SVGEGT, per germline. The CDR3 loop spans 17 amino acids. CDR3 amino acids: CASSYPPKRGEGNEQFF. The CDR3 DNA is TGTGCCAGCAGTTACCCGCCGAAGCGGGGGGAGGGCAATGAGCAGTTCTTC.

This clone was detected once. The J gene is TRBJ1-1, the V gene TRBV19, with TRBD1 matching over 9 bases. V was pared by 4 bases and J by 10 bases, with 10 bases of the junction left unmatched. In germline, CDR1 is LNHDA, CDR2 SQIVND (reference sequence). This CDR3 spans 14 amino acids. CDR3 sequence: CASSSTGGAAVAFF. The CDR3, as DNA: TGTGCCAGTAGTAGTACAGGGGGCGCGGCAGTAGCTTTCTTT.

This chain uses TRBV4-1 with TRBJ2-5, with 9 bases identical to TRBD2. The germline V gene has CDR1 MGHRA and CDR2 YSYEKL. The junction had 7 bases not matched to a gene; V was cut back by 0 bases and J by 5 bases. CDR3 length: 16 amino acids. CDR3: CASSQDGAGGRETQYF. The CDR3 region has the DNA TGCGCCAGCAGCCAAGACGGAGCGGGGGGCCGGGAGACCCAGTACTTC.

This chain connects TRBV9 to TRBJ1-5; D gene unclear. V gave up 3 bases and J gave up 0 bases, with 7 bases separating them. The CDR3 covers 14 residues. The germline gives CDR1 SGDLS, CDR2 YYNGEE. The CDR3 DNA sequence: TGTGCCAGCAGCGCACACCTTAGCAATCAGCCCCAGCATTTT. Protein sequence: CASSAHLSNQPQHF.

V is TRBV18 and J is TRBJ2-5; TRBD1 matches 7 bases. The ends lost 2 bases at V and 4 bases at J; junction bases unmatched: 10. Looked up from germline, CDR1 is KGHSH and CDR2 is LQKENI. This CDR3 comprises 16 residues. CDR3 amino acids: CASSPFRSTGPETQYF. For the CDR3, the DNA is TGTGCCAGCTCACCATTCCGGTCGACAGGGCCAGAGACCCAGTACTTC.

This chain connects TRBV2 to TRBJ1-4, with 9 bases aligning to TRBD1. CDR1 SNHLY and CDR2 FYNNEI come from the germline V gene. V was pared by 6 bases and J by 8 bases, with 7 bases of the junction left unmatched. CDR3 length: 14 amino acids. The CDR3 reads CASSRTGDREKLFF. For the CDR3, the DNA is TGTGCCAGCAGCCGGACAGGGGACCGAGAAAAACTGTTTTTT.

This chain links TRBV4-1 with TRBJ1-1, with D possibly TRBD1 on 5 matching bases. The CDR3 spans 17 residues. The V gene's germline CDR1 is MGHRA and CDR2 YSYEKL. Trimming shortened V by 0 bases and J by 11 bases, and 25 bases separated the two germline ends. The CDR3 loop is CASSQDYAGPATLPAFF. CDR3 nucleotide sequence: TGCGCCAGCAGCCAAGATTATGCAGGGCCCGCTACGTTACCGGCTTTCTTT.